Following are 19 T cell receptor beta chains from one sample sequenced in a study of blood T cell repertoires in COVID-19. The protocol was immunoSEQ multiplex PCR, while the TCRdb copy is restricted to in-frame clones and leaves out a portion. Of around 130,000 clones in the sample, roughly 84% were seen once. The source material was peripheral blood. Receptors originate from a man aged 30-40 years with COVID-19, enrolled during active disease.

The chain combines TRBV27 with TRBJ2-1, with 8 nucleotides matching TRBD2. Per the germline V gene, CDR1 is MNHEY and CDR2 is SMNVEV (reference sequence). This CDR3 comprises 17 residues. Unmatched junction bases numbered 10, after V lost 2 bases and J lost 4 bases. Here the CDR3 reads CASSLDGRTSPYNEQFF. For the CDR3, the DNA is TGTGCCAGCAGTTTAGATGGGAGGACTAGCCCGTACAATGAGCAGTTCTTC.

The CDR3 coding sequence is TGTGCCAGCAGTTTATTACTCTCAGGGCAGCCCCAGCATTTT. This encodes CASSLLLSGQPQHF. The chain recombines TRBV28 with TRBJ1-5; TRBD1 might be the D (5 bases). In germline, CDR1 is MDHEN, CDR2 SYDVKM. Trimming took 1 base from V and 7 from J, leaving 11 bases between them. CDR3 length: 14 amino acids.

On this clone: An end of the junction differs from the germline gene, which may be a read error. The chain recombines TRBV11-2 with TRBJ2-7; 9 bases match TRBD2. Germline V gives CDR1 SGHAT, CDR2 FQNNGV. The CDR3 runs to 16 residues. CDR3 in amino acids: CASTLGAGGSSYEQYF. The DNA for the CDR3 is TGTGCCAGCACCTTAGGAGCGGGAGGCTCCTCCTACGAGCAGTACTTC. The variable domain in full, with the rest retrieved from reference TRBV11-2 and TRBJ2-7, is EAGVAQSPRYKIIEKRQSVAFWCNPISGHATLYWYQQILGQGPKLLIQFQNNGVVDDSQLPKDRFSAERLKGVDSTLKIQPAKLEDSAVYLCASTLGAGGSSYEQYFGPGTRLTVT.

The chain couples TRBV7-3 to TRBJ2-1; TRBD1 might be the D (6 bases). In germline, CDR1 is SGHTA, CDR2 FQGTGA. The length of the CDR3 is 15 residues. V was clipped by 6 bases and J by 5 bases, with 17 bases between them. In DNA, the CDR3 is TGTGCCAGCAGGAGGGACATTAAAAACCACAATGAGCAGTTCTTC. Translated, it gives CASRRDIKNHNEQFF.

The chain employs TRBV12-5 and TRBJ2-1; D unclear. Germline V lookup: CDR1 LGHNT, CDR2 FRNRAP. The V gene lost 2 bases and the J gene lost 8 bases, with 4 bases spanning the gap. The CDR3 runs to 11 residues. CDR3 amino acids: CASGLRDEQFF. Here the CDR3 DNA reads TGTGCTAGTGGTTTGAGAGATGAGCAGTTCTTC.

V and J are TRBV6-2 or TRBV6-3 and TRBJ1-5, with 8 bases lining up with TRBD1. The junction had 10 bases not matched to a gene; V was cut back by 6 bases and J by 0 bases. The CDR3 totals 17 residues. CDR1 is MNHEY, CDR2 SVGEGT, per germline. The DNA for the CDR3 is TGTGCCAGCAGACCTCCCTGGACAGGGAATAGCAATCAGCCCCAGCATTTT. This gives the protein CASRPPWTGNSNQPQHF.

The rearrangement uses TRBV10-3 and TRBJ2-2; unclear D gene. CDR1 and CDR2 (germline): ENHRY, SYGVKD. V was trimmed by 4 bases and J by 6 bases, leaving 9 bases between them. The CDR3 is 13 residues long. CDR3 sequence (DNA): TGTGCCATCAGTGCGGGTAACCCCGGGGAGCTGTTTTTT. Translation: CAISAGNPGELFF.

The gene calls are TRBV7-2 and TRBJ2-7, with unresolved D. The CDR3 runs 14 residues. CDR1 SGHTA and CDR2 FQGNSA come from the germline V gene. V was cut by 1 base and J by 1 base, with 8 bases left in between. The CDR3 region has the DNA TGTGCCAGCAGCTTAGACGGTCCTTCCTACGAGCAGTACTTC. Translating it yields CASSLDGPSYEQYF.

The chain employs TRBV11-2 and TRBJ1-1, with a weak D call TRBD1 (5 bases). The CDR3 totals 15 residues. V gave up 1 base and J gave up 0 bases, with 9 bases separating them. The germline gives CDR1 SGHAT, CDR2 FQNNGV. CDR3 nucleotide sequence: TGTGCCAGCAGCTTAGGACAGACCCTGAACACTGAAGCTTTCTTT. This sequence encodes CASSLGQTLNTEAFF.

The chain links TRBV21-1 to TRBJ1-4. TRBV21-1 is a pseudogene locus. The CDR3 runs 13 residues. CDR3 in DNA: TGTGCCAGCAGCCACACTATGACGGAAAAACTGTTTTTT. It specifies CASSHTMTEKLFF.

This clone was seen only a few times. The chain is built from TRBV6-4 and TRBJ1-2; 7 nucleotides align to TRBD1. This CDR3 has 14 amino acids. Germline-derived CDR1 and CDR2 are MRHNA and SNTAGT. J lost 4 bases, V lost 5 bases, and 7 bases had no gene match. The CDR3 region has the DNA TGTGCCAGCAGTCAGGACAGGACGGGCTATGGCTACACCTTC. This gives the protein CASSQDRTGYGYTF.

The chain uses TRBV2 and TRBJ1-6; no reliable D call. There are 15 residues in the CDR3. In germline, CDR1 is SNHLY, CDR2 FYNNEI. V dropped 6 bases and J dropped 0 bases, with 9 bases sitting between them. The CDR3 loop is CASRSEDSYNSPLHF. CDR3 bases: TGTGCCAGCAGGAGCGAGGACTCCTATAATTCACCCCTCCACTTT.

This clone was seen once. The genes are TRBV5-4 and TRBJ1-2; D perhaps matches TRBD1 (6 bases). The CDR3 runs 12 residues. V dropped 0 bases and J dropped 8 bases, with 8 bases sitting between them. Per the germline V gene, CDR1 is SGHNT and CDR2 is YYREEE (reference sequence). The CDR3 sequence is CASSLGRGGYTF. DNA of the CDR3: TGTGCCAGCAGCTTGGGCAGGGGCGGCTACACCTTC. Full variable domain (rest looked up from reference TRBV5-4 and TRBJ1-2): ETGVTQSPTHLIKTRGQQVTLRCSSQSGHNTVSWYQQALGQGPQFIFQYYREEENGRGNFPPRFSGLQFPNYSSELNVNALELDDSALYLCASSLGRGGYTFGSGTRLTVV.

This clone was seen only once. V gene TRBV11-2 combines with J gene TRBJ2-2; 7 bases align to TRBD2. The germline V gene encodes CDR1 SGHAT and CDR2 FQNNGV. Trimming at V came to 5 bases and at J to 4 bases, leaving 4 bases not matched to a gene. This CDR3 has 14 residues. CDR3 loop: CASSRREGTGELFF. In nucleotides, the CDR3 is TGTGCCAGCAGCCGCAGGGAGGGCACCGGGGAGCTGTTTTTT.

The chain carries TRBV30 and TRBJ1-6, with a tentative D call TRBD1 (5 bases). Germline V CDR1 and CDR2: GTSNPN, SVGIG (reference sequence). This CDR3 comprises 12 residues. V was clipped by 1 base and J by 14 bases, with 12 bases between them. The CDR3 reads CAWSAGAGTLHF. Written as DNA, the CDR3 is TGTGCCTGGAGTGCCGGGGCGGGAACCCTCCACTTT.

This clone was found once. V is TRBV6-5 and J is TRBJ1-3; D might be TRBD1 (5 bases). Germline CDR1 and CDR2: MNHEY and SVGAGI. V was shortened by 6 bases and J by 4 bases, with 13 bases between the two germline ends. This CDR3 has 14 amino acids. For the CDR3, the DNA is TGTGCCAGCAGCGGATTGGGGGGGGGAAACACCATATATTTT. Protein sequence: CASSGLGGGNTIYF.

There are a few counts of this clone. CDR3 amino acids: CASRPLTGQGGAQYF. The CDR3 DNA sequence: TGTGCCAGCAGGCCCCTTACGGGACAGGGGGGTGCGCAGTACTTC. The chain combines TRBV28 with TRBJ2-7; 11 nucleotides agree with TRBD1. Germline CDR1 reads MDHEN; CDR2 reads SYDVKM. The CDR3 is made up of 15 amino acids. Germline trimming cut 6 bases from V and 9 bases from J; bases unmatched to any gene: 13.

This chain links TRBV10-3 with TRBJ2-3, with 9 bases lining up with TRBD2. The CDR3 runs 13 residues. Germline assignment: CDR1 ENHRY and CDR2 SYGVKD. V gave up 0 bases and J gave up 9 bases; unmatched junction bases: 1. The CDR3 bases are TGTGCCATCAGTGAGTCGGCGGGGGGGACGCAGTATTTT. Protein product: CAISESAGGTQYF.

This rearrangement joins TRBV11-2 to TRBJ2-3; 8 positions agree with TRBD2. Germline CDR1 is SGHAT and CDR2 is FQNNGV. This CDR3 has 15 residues. The trim removed 3 bases at V and 3 bases at J, leaving 5 bases unmatched. The DNA for the CDR3 is TGTGCCAGCAGCTTCGGACTAGCCTGGACAGATACGCAGTATTTT. Translating gives CASSFGLAWTDTQYF.